This T cell receptor (beta chain) originates from a study of technical replicates of blood from a few donors. This CDR3 region has 14 residues. Looked up from germline, CDR1 is LNHNV and CDR2 is YYDKDF (reference sequence). The V end lost 5 bases, the J end lost 1 base, and 11 bases lay between the germline ends. The data were produced by immunoSEQ multiplex PCR, yet TCRdb's version contains in-frame clones alone and is incomplete. Of roughly 60,000 clones in the sample, 91% were seen once. V usage is TRBV15 and J usage is TRBJ2-5; no definite D call. Specimen: PBMCs. This clonotype was obtained from a human donor in good health. Some clones in this sample may be carry-over from other donors' samples. The CDR3 DNA reads TGTGCCACCAGCCAAGTACTATTCCAAGAGACCCAGTACTTC. Translating gives CATSQVLFQETQYF. The full variable domain, with the rest looked up from reference TRBV15 and TRBJ2-5, is DAMVIQNPRYQVTQFGKPVTLSCSQTLNHNVMYWYQQKSSQAPKLLFHYYDKDFNNEADTPDNFQSRRPNTSFCFLDIRSPGLGDTAMYLCATSQVLFQETQYFGPGTRLLVL.